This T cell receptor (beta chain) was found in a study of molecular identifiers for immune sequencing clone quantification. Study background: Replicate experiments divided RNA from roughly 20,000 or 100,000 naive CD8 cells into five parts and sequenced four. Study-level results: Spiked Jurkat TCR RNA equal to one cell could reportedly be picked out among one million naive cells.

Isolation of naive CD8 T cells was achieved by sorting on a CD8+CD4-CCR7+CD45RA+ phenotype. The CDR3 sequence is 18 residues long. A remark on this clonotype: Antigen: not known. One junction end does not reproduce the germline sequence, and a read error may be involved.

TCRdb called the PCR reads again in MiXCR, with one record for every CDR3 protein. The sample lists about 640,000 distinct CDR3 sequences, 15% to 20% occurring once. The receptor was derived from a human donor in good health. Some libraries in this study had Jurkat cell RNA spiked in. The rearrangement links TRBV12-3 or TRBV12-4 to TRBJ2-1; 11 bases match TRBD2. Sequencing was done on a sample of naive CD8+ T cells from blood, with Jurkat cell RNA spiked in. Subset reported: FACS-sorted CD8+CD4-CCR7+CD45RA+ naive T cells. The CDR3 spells CASSPQFVGSGGGNEQSF. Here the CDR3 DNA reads TGTGCCAGCAGTCCCCAGTTCGTAGGTAGCGGGGGGGGCAATGAGCAGTCCTTC.